The next 13 T cell receptor beta chains were all read from a single sample in a study of T-cell memory formation after mild COVID-19. TCRdb passed the 5' RACE reads through MiXCR, listing each CDR3 protein once. The top ten hold 20% to 25% of the sample, which has 200,000 to 250,000 distinct CDR3 sequences, over 8.5% seen once. The source material was PBMCs or a T cell subset sorted from them (not recorded which). The receptors here all came from a man aged 18 to 30 who had mild COVID-19 (a few samples of this study predate the infection). Cell type and time point are not known.

This clonotype was counted at least ten times. V usage is TRBV4-3 and J usage is TRBJ2-2, with TRBD1 as a possible D gene (6 bases). From germline, CDR1 is LGHNA and CDR2 YSLEER. This CDR3 has 15 amino acids. Trimming took off 6 bases at V and 0 bases at J, with 11 bases between the two ends. The CDR3: CASRPDSSNTGELFF. The CDR3 DNA follows: TGCGCCAGCAGGCCGGACAGTTCGAACACCGGGGAGCTGTTTTTT.

This clonotype turned up a few times. J is TRBJ2-7 and V is TRBV7-2, with D hard to call. V lost 2 bases to trimming and J lost 3 bases, with 14 bases between them. Germline values: CDR1 SGHTA, CDR2 FQGNSA. This CDR3 region has 15 residues. The CDR3 is CASSLLALGFYEQYV. The CDR3 coding sequence is TGTGCCAGCAGCTTACTCGCTCTGGGGTTCTACGAGCAGTACGTC.

This clonotype came up a few times. The chain joins TRBV18 to TRBJ2-5; 7 bases fit TRBD1. The CDR3 length is 14 residues. CDR1 KGHSH and CDR2 LQKENI come from the germline V gene. V lost 4 bases to trimming and J lost 0 bases; unmatched junction nucleotides: 2. CDR3 DNA: TGTGCCAGCTCACGGGACAGAGACCAAGAGACCCAGTACTTC. It specifies CASSRDRDQETQYF.

This clonotype was counted at least ten times. V is TRBV5-1 and J is TRBJ2-5; 7 bases are a match to TRBD1. The germline gives CDR1 SGHRS, CDR2 YFSETQ. V shed 2 bases, J shed 2 bases, and the junction held 6 bases outside the gene matches. The CDR3 totals 15 residues. The CDR3 sequence is CASSLIGTAQETQYF. CDR3 DNA: TGCGCCAGCAGCTTAATCGGGACAGCACAAGAGACCCAGTACTTC.

In its sample, this clonotype was seen a few times. This rearrangement joins TRBV5-5 to TRBJ2-3; D call uncertain. This CDR3 comprises 14 residues. V lost 0 bases to trimming and J lost 4 bases, with 9 bases between them. Germline CDR1 is SGHKS and CDR2 is YYEKEE (reference sequence). CDR3 DNA sequence: TGTGCCAGCAGCTTGGAGACCTATTCAGATACGCAGTATTTT. Residues: CASSLETYSDTQYF.

This clonotype was found many times. This chain joins TRBV7-2 and TRBJ1-5; D remains unclear. The V and J ends lost 4 bases and 3 bases respectively, with 7 bases between them. Looked up from germline, CDR1 is SGHTA and CDR2 is FQGNSA. This CDR3 spans 13 amino acids. CDR3 nucleotides: TGTGCCAGCAGCTGGGTCAACAATCAGCCCCAGCATTTT. Protein: CASSWVNNQPQHF. Looking up the rest from reference TRBV7-2 and TRBJ1-5 gives the full variable domain: GAGVSQSPSNKVTEKGKDVELRCDPISGHTALYWYRQSLGQGLEFLIYFQGNSAPDKSGLPSDRFSAERTGGSVSTLTIQRTQQEDSAVYLCASSWVNNQPQHFGDGTRLSIL.

The chain recombines TRBV7-2 with TRBJ1-2; D is perhaps TRBD1 (6 bases). From germline, CDR1 is SGHTA and CDR2 FQGNSA. The CDR3 length is 14 residues. Between the trimmed V and J ends, which lost 5 bases and 3 bases, there was a span of 13 bases. The CDR3 nucleotides are TGTGCCAGCAGCCAAGCGACAGGCTACTATGGCTACACCTTC. It yields the protein CASSQATGYYGYTF.

This chain joins TRBV6-1 and TRBJ1-5; 7 bases align to TRBD1. The CDR3 is 14 residues long. The V and J ends lost 3 bases and 5 bases, in that order; junction bases with no gene match: 4. Germline CDR1 reads MNHNS; CDR2 reads SASEGT. The CDR3, as DNA: TGTGCCAGCAGTGAGATAGGGGGCCATCAGCCCCAGCATTTT. Its protein product is CASSEIGGHQPQHF.

This clonotype has more than one count but fewer than ten. V gene TRBV5-1 combines with J gene TRBJ2-5, with D possibly matching TRBD1 (5 bases). This CDR3 spans 14 amino acids. Germline CDR1 is SGHRS and CDR2 is YFSETQ. Trimming removed 0 bases from V and 7 bases from J, with 13 bases in between. The DNA of the CDR3 is TGCGCCAGCAGCTTGGCCGTGACAGAGAGGACCCAGTACTTC. As protein: CASSLAVTERTQYF.

This clonotype was picked up many times. CDR3 loop: CASSLGHQMNTEAFF. The CDR3 nucleotides read TGTGCCAGCAGTTTAGGACACCAGATGAACACTGAAGCTTTCTTT. V gene TRBV12-3 or TRBV12-4 combines with J gene TRBJ1-1, with D unresolved. The V end was cut by 1 base, the J end by 0 bases, with 9 bases between. The CDR3 runs to 15 residues.

The CDR3 DNA sequence: TGTGCCAGCAGCACACAGGTCGGGGGCAACGAGCAGTACGTC. Residues: CASSTQVGGNEQYV. The rearrangement links TRBV7-9 to TRBJ2-7, with D perhaps matching TRBD1 or TRBD2 (6 bases each). The germline CDR1 and CDR2 sequences are SEHNR and FQNEAQ (reference sequence). The CDR3 consists of 14 residues. V was clipped by 5 bases and J by 5 bases, with 16 bases between them.

The chain carries TRBV4-2 and TRBJ2-3, with D possibly being TRBD1 or TRBD2 (5 bases each). Germline V lookup: CDR1 LGHNA, CDR2 YNFKEQ. The V and J ends lost 0 bases and 2 bases respectively, with 12 bases between them. CDR3 size: 16 residues. The DNA for the CDR3 is TGTGCCAGCAGCCAAGAGGGGACCCGACACACAGATACGCAGTATTTT. It yields the protein CASSQEGTRHTDTQYF.

This clonotype was seen many times. The J gene is TRBJ2-2, the V gene TRBV11-2, with D tentatively TRBD1 or TRBD2 (6 bases each). The CDR3 loop spans 16 amino acids. The germline V gene has CDR1 SGHAT and CDR2 FQNNGV. Trimming left V 2 bases short and J 4 bases short, with 14 bases between. CDR3 nucleotides: TGTGCCAGCAGCTTATGGGGGGCTCTTGGCACCGGGGAGCTGTTTTTT. This translates into CASSLWGALGTGELFF.